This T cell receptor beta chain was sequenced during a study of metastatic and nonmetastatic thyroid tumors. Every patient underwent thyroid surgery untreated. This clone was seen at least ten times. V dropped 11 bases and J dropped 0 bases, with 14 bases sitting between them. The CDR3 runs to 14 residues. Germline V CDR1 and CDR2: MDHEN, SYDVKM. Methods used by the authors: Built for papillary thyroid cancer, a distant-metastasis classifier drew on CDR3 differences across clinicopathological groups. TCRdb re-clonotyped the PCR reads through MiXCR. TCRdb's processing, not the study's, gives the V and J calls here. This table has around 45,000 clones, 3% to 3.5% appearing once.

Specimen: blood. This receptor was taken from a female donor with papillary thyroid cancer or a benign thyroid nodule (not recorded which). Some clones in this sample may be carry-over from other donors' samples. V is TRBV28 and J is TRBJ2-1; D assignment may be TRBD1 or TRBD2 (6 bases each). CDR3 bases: TGTGCCGCAGGGGAGGCGAGCTCCTACAATGAGCAGTTCTTC. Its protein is CAAGEASSYNEQFF. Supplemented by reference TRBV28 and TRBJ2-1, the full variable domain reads DVKVTQSSRYLVKRTGEKVFLECVQDMDHENMFWYRQDPGLGLRLIYFSYDVKMKEKGDIPEGYSVSREKKERFSLILESASTNQTSMYLCAAGEASSYNEQFFGPGTRLTVL.